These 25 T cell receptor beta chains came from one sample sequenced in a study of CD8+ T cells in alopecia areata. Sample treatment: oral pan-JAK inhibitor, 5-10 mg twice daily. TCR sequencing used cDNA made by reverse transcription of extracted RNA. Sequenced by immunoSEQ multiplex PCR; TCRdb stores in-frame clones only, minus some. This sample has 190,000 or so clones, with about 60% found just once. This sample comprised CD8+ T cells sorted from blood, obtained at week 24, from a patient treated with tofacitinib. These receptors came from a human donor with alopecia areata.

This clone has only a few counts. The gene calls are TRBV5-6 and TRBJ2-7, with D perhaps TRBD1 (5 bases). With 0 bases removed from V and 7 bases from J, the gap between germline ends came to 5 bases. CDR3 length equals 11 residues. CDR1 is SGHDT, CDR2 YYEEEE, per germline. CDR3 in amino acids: CASSLGTEQYF. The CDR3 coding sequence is TGTGCCAGCAGCTTGGGGACAGAGCAGTACTTC.

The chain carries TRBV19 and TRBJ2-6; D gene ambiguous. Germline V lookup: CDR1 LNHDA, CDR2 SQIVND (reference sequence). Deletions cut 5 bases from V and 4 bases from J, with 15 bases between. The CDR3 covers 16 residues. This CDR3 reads CASSPSLGRGANVLTF. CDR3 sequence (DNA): TGTGCCAGTAGTCCAAGCCTTGGCCGGGGGGCCAACGTCCTGACTTTC.

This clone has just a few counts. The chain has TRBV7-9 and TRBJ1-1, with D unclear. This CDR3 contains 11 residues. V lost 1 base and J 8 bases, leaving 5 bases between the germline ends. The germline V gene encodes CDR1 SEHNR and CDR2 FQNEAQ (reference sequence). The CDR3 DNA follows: TGTGCCAGCAGCTTAGACGACGAAGCTTTCTTT. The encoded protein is CASSLDDEAFF.

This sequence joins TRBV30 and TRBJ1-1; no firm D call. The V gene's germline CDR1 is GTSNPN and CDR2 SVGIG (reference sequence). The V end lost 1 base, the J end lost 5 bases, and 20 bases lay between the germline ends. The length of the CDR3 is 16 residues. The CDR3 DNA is TGTGCCTGGAGTGGAGGGAACAGCGGGAGGCGAACTGAAGCTTTCTTT. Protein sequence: CAWSGGNSGRRTEAFF.

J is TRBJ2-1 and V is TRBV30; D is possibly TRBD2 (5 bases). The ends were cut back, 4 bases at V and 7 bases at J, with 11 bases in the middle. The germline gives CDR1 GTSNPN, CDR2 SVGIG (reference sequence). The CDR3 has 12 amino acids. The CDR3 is CAWTASWNEQFF. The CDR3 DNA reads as TGTGCCTGGACGGCTAGCTGGAATGAGCAGTTCTTC.

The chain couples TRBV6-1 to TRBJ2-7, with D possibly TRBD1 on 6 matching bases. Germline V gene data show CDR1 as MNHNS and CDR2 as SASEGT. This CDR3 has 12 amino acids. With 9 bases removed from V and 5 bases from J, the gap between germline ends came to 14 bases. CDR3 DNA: TGTGCCAGTCAATACAGGGCCAACGAGCAGTACTTC. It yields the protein CASQYRANEQYF.

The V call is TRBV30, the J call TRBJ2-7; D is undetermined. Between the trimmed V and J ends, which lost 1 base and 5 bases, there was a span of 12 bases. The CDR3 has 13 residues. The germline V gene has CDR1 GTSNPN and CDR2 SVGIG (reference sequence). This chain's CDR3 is CAWSGGGSNEQYF. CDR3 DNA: TGTGCCTGGAGTGGCGGCGGTTCCAACGAGCAGTACTTC.

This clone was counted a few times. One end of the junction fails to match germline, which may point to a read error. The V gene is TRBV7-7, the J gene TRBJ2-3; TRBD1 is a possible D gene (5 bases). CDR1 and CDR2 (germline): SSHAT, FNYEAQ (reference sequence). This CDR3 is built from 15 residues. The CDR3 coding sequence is TGTGCTAGCAGCTTAGGTTGGGGCAGCACAGATACGCAGTATTTT. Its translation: CASSLGWGSTDTQYF. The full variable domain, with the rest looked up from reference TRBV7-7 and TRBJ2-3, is GAGVSQSPRYKVTKRGQDVTLRCDPISSHATLYWYQQALGQGPEFLTYFNYEAQPDKSGLPSDRFSAERPEGSISTLTIQRTEQRDSAMYRCASSLGWGSTDTQYFGPGTRLTVL.

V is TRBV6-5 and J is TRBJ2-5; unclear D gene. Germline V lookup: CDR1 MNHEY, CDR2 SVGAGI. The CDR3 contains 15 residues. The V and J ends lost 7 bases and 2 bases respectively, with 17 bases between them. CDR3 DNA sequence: TGTGCCAGCACCCGAGAAGGGTTTGGGCAAGAGACCCAGTACTTC. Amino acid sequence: CASTREGFGQETQYF.

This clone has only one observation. The CDR3 bases are TGTGCCACCAGCAGCCCGGGACAGACCACCGGGGAGCTGTTTTTT. Translating it yields CATSSPGQTTGELFF. The V call is TRBV15, the J call TRBJ2-2, with TRBD1 identical over 7 bases. Trimming at V came to 3 bases and at J to 4 bases, leaving 5 bases not matched to a gene. The CDR3 contains 15 residues. Germline-derived CDR1 and CDR2 are LNHNV and YYDKDF (reference sequence).

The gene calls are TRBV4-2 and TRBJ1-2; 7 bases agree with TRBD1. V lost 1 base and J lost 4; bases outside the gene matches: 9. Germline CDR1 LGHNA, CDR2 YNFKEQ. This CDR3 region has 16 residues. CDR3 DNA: TGTGCCAGCAGCCAAGGACAACAGGGGCCGGGCTATGGCTACACCTTC. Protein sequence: CASSQGQQGPGYGYTF.

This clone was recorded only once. The CDR3: CASSVAGGVDEQYF. The CDR3 DNA is TGTGCCAGCAGCGTGGCGGGGGGCGTAGACGAGCAGTACTTC. V is TRBV9 and J is TRBJ2-7, with 8 bases matching TRBD2. V lost 2 bases and J lost 5; bases outside the gene matches: 6. The CDR3 totals 14 residues. Germline V gene lookup returns CDR1 SGDLS and CDR2 YYNGEE.

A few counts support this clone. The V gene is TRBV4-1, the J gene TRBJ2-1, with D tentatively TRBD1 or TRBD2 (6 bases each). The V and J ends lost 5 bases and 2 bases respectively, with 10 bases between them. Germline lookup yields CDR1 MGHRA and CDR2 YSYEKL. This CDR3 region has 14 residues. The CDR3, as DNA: TGCGCCAGCAGCTTCGGGGGCGCCTACAATGAGCAGTTCTTC. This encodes CASSFGGAYNEQFF.

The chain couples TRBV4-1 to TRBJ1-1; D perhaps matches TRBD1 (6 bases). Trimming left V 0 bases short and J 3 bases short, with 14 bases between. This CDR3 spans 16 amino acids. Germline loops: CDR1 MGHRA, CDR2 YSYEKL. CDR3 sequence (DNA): TGCGCCAGCAGCCAAGATCGGTTCAGGGGTGACACTGAAGCTTTCTTT. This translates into CASSQDRFRGDTEAFF.

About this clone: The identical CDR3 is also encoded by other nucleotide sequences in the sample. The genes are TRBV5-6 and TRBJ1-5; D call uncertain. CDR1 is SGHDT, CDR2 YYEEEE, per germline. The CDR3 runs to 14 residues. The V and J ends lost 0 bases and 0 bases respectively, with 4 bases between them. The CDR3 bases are TGTGCCAGCAGCTTGGGCTATAGCAATCAGCCCCAGCATTTT. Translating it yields CASSLGYSNQPQHF.

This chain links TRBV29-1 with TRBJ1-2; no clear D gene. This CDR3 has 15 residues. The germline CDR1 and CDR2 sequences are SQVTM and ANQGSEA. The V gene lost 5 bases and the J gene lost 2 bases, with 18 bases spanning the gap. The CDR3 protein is CSVWGGSANNYGYTF. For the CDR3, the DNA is TGCAGCGTTTGGGGTGGGTCGGCCAACAACTATGGCTACACCTTC.

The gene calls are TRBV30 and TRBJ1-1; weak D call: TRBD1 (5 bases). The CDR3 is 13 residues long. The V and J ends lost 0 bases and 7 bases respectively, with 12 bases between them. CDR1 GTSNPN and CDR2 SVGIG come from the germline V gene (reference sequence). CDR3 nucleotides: TGTGCCTGGAGTGTGGGAGGGGTGAGTGAAGCTTTCTTT. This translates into CAWSVGGVSEAFF.

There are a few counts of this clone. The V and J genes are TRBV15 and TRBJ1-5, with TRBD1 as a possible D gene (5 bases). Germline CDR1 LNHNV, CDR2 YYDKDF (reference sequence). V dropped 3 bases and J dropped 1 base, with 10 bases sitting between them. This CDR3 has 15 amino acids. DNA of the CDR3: TGTGCCACCAGCAGCCGGGGGGAGAGCAATCAGCCCCAGCATTTT. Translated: CATSSRGESNQPQHF.

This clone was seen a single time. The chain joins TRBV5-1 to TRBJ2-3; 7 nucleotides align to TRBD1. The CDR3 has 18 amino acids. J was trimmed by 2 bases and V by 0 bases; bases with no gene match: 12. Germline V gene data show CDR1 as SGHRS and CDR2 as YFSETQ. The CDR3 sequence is CASSLAGLRDSTTDTQYF. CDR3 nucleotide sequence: TGCGCCAGCAGCTTGGCCGGCCTCCGGGACAGTACCACAGATACGCAGTATTTT. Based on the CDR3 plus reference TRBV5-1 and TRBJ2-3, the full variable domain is KAGVTQTPRYLIKTRGQQVTLSCSPISGHRSVSWYQQTPGQGLQFLFEYFSETQRNKGNFPGRFSGRQFSNSRSEMNVSTLELGDSALYLCASSLAGLRDSTTDTQYFGPGTRLTVL.

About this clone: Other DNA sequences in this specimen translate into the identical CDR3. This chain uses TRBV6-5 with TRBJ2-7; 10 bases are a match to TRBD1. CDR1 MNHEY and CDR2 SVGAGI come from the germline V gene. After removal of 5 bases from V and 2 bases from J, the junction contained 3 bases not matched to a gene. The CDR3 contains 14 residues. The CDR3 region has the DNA TGTGCCAGCAGTCCTGGACAGGGGGCCTACGAGCAGTACTTC. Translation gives CASSPGQGAYEQYF.

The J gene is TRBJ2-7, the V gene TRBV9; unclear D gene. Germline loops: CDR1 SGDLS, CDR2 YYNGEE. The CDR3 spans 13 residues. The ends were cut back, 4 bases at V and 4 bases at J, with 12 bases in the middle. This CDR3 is CASSPRTGYEQYF. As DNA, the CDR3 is TGTGCCAGCAGCCCAAGGACCGGGTACGAGCAGTACTTC. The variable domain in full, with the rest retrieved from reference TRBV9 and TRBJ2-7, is DSGVTQTPKHLITATGQRVTLRCSPRSGDLSVYWYQQSLDQGLQFLIQYYNGEERAKGNILERFSAQQFPDLHSELNLSSLELGDSALYFCASSPRTGYEQYFGPGTRLTVT.

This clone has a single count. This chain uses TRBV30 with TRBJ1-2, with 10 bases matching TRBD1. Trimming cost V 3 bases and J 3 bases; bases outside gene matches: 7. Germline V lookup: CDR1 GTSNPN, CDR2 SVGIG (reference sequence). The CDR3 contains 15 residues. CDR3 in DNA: TGTGCCTGGAGACTCGGGACAGGGGCCCACTATGGCTACACCTTC. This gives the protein CAWRLGTGAHYGYTF.

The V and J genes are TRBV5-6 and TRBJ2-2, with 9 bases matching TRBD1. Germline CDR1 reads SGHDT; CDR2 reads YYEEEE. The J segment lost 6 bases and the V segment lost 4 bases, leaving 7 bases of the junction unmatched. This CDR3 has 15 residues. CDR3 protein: CASSRGQGMAGELFF. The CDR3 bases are TGTGCCAGCAGCAGGGGACAGGGAATGGCCGGGGAGCTGTTTTTT. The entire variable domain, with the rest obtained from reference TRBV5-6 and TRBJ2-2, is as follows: DAGVTQSPTHLIKTRGQQVTLRCSPKSGHDTVSWYQQALGQGPQFIFQYYEEEERQRGNFPDRFSGHQFPNYSSELNVNALLLGDSALYLCASSRGQGMAGELFFGEGSRLTVL.

The CDR3 region has the DNA TGTGCCACCACTCCGCAGGGGCGCACAGATACGCAGTATTTT. This translates into CATTPQGRTDTQYF. V and J are TRBV15 and TRBJ2-3, with D possibly being TRBD1 (6 bases). V lost 7 bases, J lost 1 base, and 12 bases lay in between. Germline CDR1 and CDR2: LNHNV and YYDKDF (reference sequence). The CDR3 is 14 residues long.

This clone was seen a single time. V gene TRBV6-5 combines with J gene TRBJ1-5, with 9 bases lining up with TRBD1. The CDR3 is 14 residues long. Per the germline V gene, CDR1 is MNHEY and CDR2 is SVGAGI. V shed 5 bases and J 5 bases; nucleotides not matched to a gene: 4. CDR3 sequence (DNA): TGTGCCAGCAGTCAGGACAGGGGAGATCAGCCCCAGCATTTT. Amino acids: CASSQDRGDQPQHF.